This TCR beta chain was identified in a study of blood T cell repertoires in COVID-19. Study processing details: By means of reference gene primer amplification, nucleated cell counts were estimated. The table came from immunoSEQ multiplex PCR; TCRdb's copy has only in-frame clones and leaves some out. V, J and clone size were drawn from that table, and D and trimming were deduced from the DNA. The sample contains 80,000 or so clones, almost 85% of which appear only once. Germline V gives CDR1 LNHDA, CDR2 SQIVND (reference sequence). The CDR3 has 11 amino acids. Trimming shortened V by 7 bases and J by 4 bases, and 7 bases separated the two germline ends.

This clonotype was obtained from a man aged 60-69 years with acute or convalescent COVID-19. This rearrangement joins TRBV19 to TRBJ1-2; D gene uncertain. Sequencing used peripheral blood. In nucleotides, the CDR3 is TGTGCCAGTAAAGCCGTCTATGGCTACACCTTC. Translating gives CASKAVYGYTF.